These 29 T cell receptor beta chains originate from one sample sequenced in a study of graft-versus-host responses after intestinal transplantation. For these receptors, no antigen is known. Sequencing used immunoSEQ multiplex PCR; TCRdb keeps in-frame clones, though not all of them. The data hold tens of thousands of clones, with around 95% observed a single time. The starting material was unstimulated CD8+ T cells sorted from spleen or lymph node cells, obtained before intestinal transplant. The source is a human donor who received an intestinal transplant.

This clone was found once. The chain joins TRBV6-6 to TRBJ1-2; 7 positions match TRBD1. This CDR3 spans 13 amino acids. Trimming cost V 2 bases and J 8 bases; bases outside gene matches: 5. Germline CDR1 reads MNHNY; CDR2 reads SVGAGI (reference sequence). The DNA of the CDR3 is TGTGCCAGCAGTTACGGACAGGATAACGGCTACACCTTC. This codes for CASSYGQDNGYTF.

The chain recombines TRBV10-3 with TRBJ2-1; 9 bases agree with TRBD2. Germline trimming cut 6 bases from V and 5 bases from J; bases unmatched to any gene: 17. CDR1 is ENHRY and CDR2 is SYGVKD in the germline V gene. CDR3 length equals 18 residues. CDR3 DNA sequence: TGTGCCATCAGGGCTCTCCGGTCGGGACTAGCCAAAAACAATGAGCAGTTCTTC. It translates to CAIRALRSGLAKNNEQFF.

The J gene is TRBJ2-2, the V gene TRBV14; TRBD2 agrees at 8 bases. This CDR3 is built from 18 residues. The V gene end was trimmed by 6 bases and the J gene end by 6 bases; junction bases not matched to a gene: 18. The germline V gene encodes CDR1 SGHDN and CDR2 FVKESK. CDR3 sequence reads: CASSRDPVGLVGAGELFF. DNA of the CDR3: TGTGCCAGCAGTCGAGACCCTGTGGGACTAGTCGGCGCCGGGGAGCTGTTTTTT.

The J gene is TRBJ1-6, the V gene TRBV27; weak D call: TRBD1 (5 bases). The CDR3 spans 15 residues. Germline loops: CDR1 MNHEY, CDR2 SMNVEV (reference sequence). Trimming took 2 bases from V and 7 from J, leaving 12 bases between them. In DNA, the CDR3 is TGTGCCAGCAGTTTACTAGGGCAGGGCAATTCACCCCTCCACTTT. Translating it yields CASSLLGQGNSPLHF.

The chain recombines TRBV7-9 with TRBJ2-3; 14 bases fit TRBD2. J lost 4 bases, V lost 4 bases, and 13 bases had no gene match. This CDR3 has 19 residues. CDR1 and CDR2 (germline): SEHNR, FQNEAQ (reference sequence). The DNA of the CDR3 is TGTGCCAGCAGCTCACTTCCGGGACTAGCGGGAGTAAGCTCAGATACGCAGTATTTT. The encoded protein is CASSSLPGLAGVSSDTQYF.

The chain recombines TRBV7-8 with TRBJ1-2; TRBD1 matches 8 bases. The V and J ends lost 6 bases and 6 bases, in that order; junction bases with no gene match: 9. From germline, CDR1 is SGHVS and CDR2 FQNEAQ. The CDR3 length is 14 residues. The CDR3 DNA reads as TGTGCCAGCAGACCAGTGGACAGGGAAGATGGCTACACCTTC. It encodes CASRPVDREDGYTF.

The V call is TRBV6-5, the J call TRBJ1-1, with TRBD1 identical over 7 bases. The germline gives CDR1 MNHEY, CDR2 SVGAGI. This CDR3 region has 15 residues. J gave up 1 base and V 8 bases, and 10 bases lay outside the gene matches. The CDR3 sequence is CASLKPGQKNTEAFF. As DNA, the CDR3 is TGTGCCAGCCTGAAACCGGGACAGAAGAACACTGAAGCTTTCTTT.

Written as DNA, the CDR3 is TGTGCCAGCAGCCAACGAGACGGAGCCTACTCCTACGAGCAGTACTTC. This encodes CASSQRDGAYSYEQYF. The chain has TRBV7-2 and TRBJ2-7; no reliable D call. Germline V lookup: CDR1 SGHTA, CDR2 FQGNSA. Trimming stripped 5 bases from V and 0 bases from J, with 17 bases between. The CDR3 totals 16 residues. Looking up the rest from reference TRBV7-2 and TRBJ2-7 gives the full variable domain: GAGVSQSPSNKVTEKGKDVELRCDPISGHTALYWYRQSLGQGLEFLIYFQGNSAPDKSGLPSDRFSAERTGGSVSTLTIQRTQQEDSAVYLCASSQRDGAYSYEQYFGPGTRLTVT.

The chain couples TRBV4-1 to TRBJ2-1; weak D call: TRBD1 (7 bases). The CDR3 runs 13 residues. Germline assignment: CDR1 MGHRA and CDR2 YSYEKL. With 6 bases removed from V and 4 bases from J, the gap between germline ends came to 10 bases. The CDR3 here is CASRAGGYNEQFF. The CDR3 nucleotides read TGCGCCAGCAGGGCAGGGGGGTACAATGAGCAGTTCTTC.

The chain uses TRBV6-1 and TRBJ2-7; 10 bases map to TRBD1. The V gene's germline CDR1 is MNHNS and CDR2 SASEGT. J was trimmed by 5 bases and V by 8 bases; bases with no gene match: 9. This CDR3 is 14 amino acids long. CDR3 amino acids: CASCRDRGSNEQYF. CDR3 sequence (DNA): TGTGCCAGCTGCCGGGACAGGGGATCAAACGAGCAGTACTTC.

Of note for this clone: Other DNA sequences in the same sample also yield this CDR3. This chain links TRBV5-6 with TRBJ1-1, with D possibly matching TRBD1 (5 bases). In germline, CDR1 is SGHDT, CDR2 YYEEEE. This CDR3 is 18 amino acids long. Trimming removed 4 bases from V and 0 bases from J, with 22 bases in between. The CDR3 is CASSAAAGFGTMNTEAFF. The CDR3, as DNA: TGTGCCAGCAGCGCCGCGGCAGGGTTCGGCACCATGAACACTGAAGCTTTCTTT.

The chain joins TRBV29-1 to TRBJ1-2; 7 bases are shared with TRBD1. J was trimmed by 4 bases and V by 4 bases; bases with no gene match: 3. This CDR3 comprises 12 residues. Germline V CDR1 and CDR2: SQVTM, ANQGSEA. The CDR3 nucleotides read TGCAGCGTTGGGGGACAGCTCTATGGCTACACCTTC. Translation: CSVGGQLYGYTF.

This clone appeared a few times. J is TRBJ2-1 and V is TRBV29-1; 9 bases are shared with TRBD2. This CDR3 is 14 amino acids long. Germline V gene sequence: CDR1 SQVTM, CDR2 ANQGSEA. Germline trimming cut 1 base from V and 4 bases from J; bases unmatched to any gene: 2. The DNA of the CDR3 is TGCAGCGTTGAAGGACTAGCGGTTTACAATGAGCAGTTCTTC. Protein: CSVEGLAVYNEQFF.

The CDR3 loop is CASSLVGTASQISYEQYF. In nucleotides, the CDR3 is TGTGCCAGCAGTTTAGTCGGGACAGCAAGTCAAATATCCTACGAGCAGTACTTC. The genes are TRBV27 and TRBJ2-7; TRBD1 matches at 7 bases. The CDR3 has 18 residues. The junction had 14 bases not matched to a gene; V was cut back by 2 bases and J by 1 base. Germline V CDR1 and CDR2: MNHEY, SMNVEV (reference sequence).

In its sample, this clone was seen once. This rearrangement joins TRBV9 to TRBJ1-1; D is ambiguous. Looked up from germline, CDR1 is SGDLS and CDR2 is YYNGEE. There are 13 residues in the CDR3. The V end lost 5 bases, the J end lost 1 base, and 9 bases lay between the germline ends. In nucleotides, the CDR3 is TGTGCCAGCAGGTCGACCGCGAACACTGAAGCTTTCTTT. Its translation: CASRSTANTEAFF.

This chain connects TRBV13 to TRBJ2-3; D remains ambiguous. CDR3 length: 13 residues. With 5 bases removed from V and 6 bases from J, the gap between germline ends came to 12 bases. CDR1 and CDR2 from the germline V gene are PRHDT and FYEKMQ (reference sequence). The CDR3 sequence: CASSPASVDTQYF. The DNA of the CDR3 is TGTGCCAGCAGCCCCGCCAGCGTGGATACGCAGTATTTT.

The chain has TRBV13 and TRBJ2-1; the match to TRBD2 covers 14 bases. Trimming cost V 3 bases and J 9 bases; bases outside gene matches: 13. The V gene's germline CDR1 is PRHDT and CDR2 FYEKMQ (reference sequence). This CDR3 contains 18 residues. CDR3 in DNA: TGTGCCAGCAGCTTGCCCGGGACTAGCGGGAGAGGTGTCGGTGAGCAGTTCTTC. It translates to CASSLPGTSGRGVGEQFF.

The chain couples TRBV30 to TRBJ2-1; D ambiguous. Trimming took off 0 bases at V and 15 bases at J, with 6 bases between the two ends. Per germline, CDR1 GTSNPN and CDR2 SVGIG (reference sequence). The CDR3 is 9 amino acids. The CDR3 spells CAWSVRRFF. As DNA, the CDR3 is TGTGCCTGGAGTGTACGGAGGTTCTTC.

The chain carries TRBV9 and TRBJ2-7, with D possibly matching TRBD1 (5 bases). Germline-derived CDR1 and CDR2 are SGDLS and YYNGEE. V lost 3 bases, J lost 5 bases, and 12 bases lay in between. This CDR3 region has 13 residues. CDR3 sequence: CASSARTGNEQYF. CDR3 DNA sequence: TGTGCCAGCAGCGCACGAACAGGCAACGAGCAGTACTTC.

The genes are TRBV7-2 and TRBJ2-3; D is unresolved. Trimming took 5 bases from V and 6 from J, leaving 9 bases between them. Germline loops: CDR1 SGHTA, CDR2 FQGNSA. This CDR3 spans 12 amino acids. The chain's CDR3 is CASSIIWDTQYF. The CDR3 DNA sequence: TGTGCCAGCAGCATAATCTGGGATACGCAGTATTTT. The variable domain in full, with the rest retrieved from reference TRBV7-2 and TRBJ2-3, is GAGVSQSPSNKVTEKGKDVELRCDPISGHTALYWYRQSLGQGLEFLIYFQGNSAPDKSGLPSDRFSAERTGGSVSTLTIQRTQQEDSAVYLCASSIIWDTQYFGPGTRLTVL.

The V and J genes are TRBV12-5 and TRBJ2-2; 7 bases line up with TRBD1. The CDR3 extends over 17 amino acids. CDR1 is LGHNT and CDR2 is FRNRAP in the germline V gene. Trimming at V came to 5 bases and at J to 2 bases, leaving 11 bases not matched to a gene. The CDR3 is CASGLSTGVRNTGELFF. The CDR3 DNA reads TGTGCTAGTGGTCTATCAACAGGGGTGAGAAACACCGGGGAGCTGTTTTTT.

The gene calls are TRBV30 and TRBJ1-2; weak D call: TRBD1 (5 bases). V was cut by 2 bases and J by 8 bases, with 12 bases left in between. Germline lookup yields CDR1 GTSNPN and CDR2 SVGIG (reference sequence). This CDR3 is 12 amino acids long. The CDR3 loop reads CAWSWGEGGYTF. The CDR3 bases are TGTGCCTGGAGTTGGGGGGAAGGAGGCTACACCTTC.

V and J are TRBV11-3 and TRBJ2-7; TRBD2 matches at 7 bases. This CDR3 has 17 amino acids. CDR1 and CDR2 from the germline V gene are SGHNT and YENEEA. V gave up 1 base and J gave up 3 bases; unmatched junction bases: 12. The CDR3 DNA reads TGTGCCAGCAGCTTAGTAGGTCGACTAGCCTTACACTACGAGCAGTACTTC. Translating gives CASSLVGRLALHYEQYF.

This clone was seen a single time. The chain employs TRBV5-1 and TRBJ2-7; TRBD1 matches at 7 bases. Per the germline V gene, CDR1 is SGHRS and CDR2 is YFSETQ. The CDR3 loop spans 13 amino acids. The J segment lost 5 bases and the V segment lost 4 bases, leaving 6 bases of the junction unmatched. The CDR3 here is CASSLTGHHEQYF. CDR3 in DNA: TGCGCCAGCAGCCTGACAGGGCACCACGAGCAGTACTTC.

This chain links TRBV6-1 with TRBJ2-7; D gene uncertain. This CDR3 comprises 16 residues. V lost 4 bases and J 3 bases, leaving 19 bases between the germline ends. Germline assignment: CDR1 MNHNS and CDR2 SASEGT. The CDR3 sequence is CASSGSVDGDYYEQYF. CDR3 in DNA: TGTGCCAGCAGTGGGTCCGTGGACGGTGATTACTACGAGCAGTACTTC.

The V gene is TRBV27, the J gene TRBJ2-7; 8 bases agree with TRBD2. Germline-derived CDR1 and CDR2 are MNHEY and SMNVEV (reference sequence). The CDR3 runs to 15 residues. Germline trimming cut 0 bases from V and 6 bases from J; bases unmatched to any gene: 7. The CDR3 DNA is TGTGCCAGCAGTTTATCGACGGCGGGAGGACTCGAGCAGTACTTC. This translates into CASSLSTAGGLEQYF.

The CDR3 DNA follows: TGCGCCAGCAGCCCGGGAGGCGAGCAGTTCTTC. Its protein product is CASSPGGEQFF. The chain recombines TRBV5-1 with TRBJ2-1; 7 bases line up with TRBD2. V was clipped by 4 bases and J by 10 bases; unmatched bases: 2. The CDR3 extends over 11 amino acids. The germline gives CDR1 SGHRS, CDR2 YFSETQ.

The rearrangement uses TRBV4-1 and TRBJ1-1; D unresolved. The ends were cut back, 4 bases at V and 2 bases at J, with 14 bases in the middle. The germline gives CDR1 MGHRA, CDR2 YSYEKL. This CDR3 has 15 residues. CDR3 protein: CASSLPDTINTEAFF. The CDR3 DNA reads as TGCGCCAGCAGCCTCCCCGATACCATAAACACTGAAGCTTTCTTT.

V usage is TRBV6-5 and J usage is TRBJ2-1; TRBD2 might be the D (5 bases). Trimming stripped 6 bases from V and 4 bases from J, with 10 bases between. The CDR3 has 13 amino acids. Germline lookup yields CDR1 MNHEY and CDR2 SVGAGI. The CDR3 spells CASSPDSYNEQFF. The CDR3 coding sequence is TGTGCCAGCAGCCCGGACTCGTACAATGAGCAGTTCTTC.